The 13 T cell receptor beta chains presented below share a single source sample, sequenced in a study of blood T cell repertoires in COVID-19. Sequenced by immunoSEQ multiplex PCR; TCRdb stores in-frame clones only, minus some. The sample holds over 250,000 clones, more than 70% seen once. Sequencing was carried out using peripheral blood. The receptors were gathered from a woman aged 40-49 years who had recovered from COVID-19.

The V and J genes are TRBV19 and TRBJ1-5; D is perhaps TRBD1 (6 bases). The germline CDR1 and CDR2 sequences are LNHDA and SQIVND (reference sequence). Deletions cut 0 bases from V and 6 bases from J, with 12 bases between. This CDR3 is built from 15 residues. Here the CDR3 reads CASSIEVRGPQPQHF. The CDR3 DNA is TGTGCCAGTAGTATAGAGGTCAGGGGACCTCAGCCCCAGCATTTT.

CDR3 sequence: CASSSGQVTGQPQHF. CDR3 sequence (DNA): TGTGCCAGCAGTTCCGGACAGGTTACGGGTCAGCCCCAGCATTTT. The V call is TRBV6-2 or TRBV6-3, the J call TRBJ1-5, with 7 bases matching TRBD1. The CDR3 has 15 residues. CDR1 and CDR2 (germline): MNHEY, SVGEGT. V lost 4 bases to trimming and J lost 6 bases; unmatched junction nucleotides: 9.

The rearrangement uses TRBV28 and TRBJ2-2; TRBD1 might be the D (6 bases). The germline V gene has CDR1 MDHEN and CDR2 SYDVKM. V was pared by 4 bases and J by 5 bases, with 14 bases between. There are 15 residues in the CDR3. CDR3 sequence reads: CASSSGGPGTGELFF. The CDR3 bases are TGTGCCAGCAGTTCTGGGGGCCCGGGGACCGGGGAGCTGTTTTTT.

This chain uses TRBV30 with TRBJ2-1; weak D call: TRBD1 (6 bases). V lost 2 bases and J lost 5, with 10 bases in between. Per germline, CDR1 GTSNPN and CDR2 SVGIG (reference sequence). The CDR3 runs 13 residues. The DNA for the CDR3 is TGTGCCTGGAGTCCCGGGACAAACAATGAGCAGTTCTTC. Translation gives CAWSPGTNNEQFF. The whole variable domain, filled in from reference TRBV30 and TRBJ2-1, reads SQTIHQWPATLVQPVGSPLSLECTVEGTSNPNLYWYRQAAGRGLQLLFYSVGIGQISSEVPQNLSASRPQDRQFILSSKKLLLSDSGFYLCAWSPGTNNEQFFGPGTRLTVL.

The CDR3 DNA reads as TGTGCCAGCACCCGACACCCGAACACTGAAGCTTTCTTT. Protein: CASTRHPNTEAFF. This chain uses TRBV7-2 with TRBJ1-1; D unresolved. This CDR3 comprises 13 residues. Germline CDR1 is SGHTA and CDR2 is FQGNSA. Trimming removed 7 bases at V and 1 base at J, with 10 bases between.

The gene calls are TRBV6-7 and TRBJ1-1; unclear D gene. TRBV6-7 is sorted into the ORF group, with uncertain function. Trimming took 2 bases from V and 1 from J, leaving 11 bases between them. The CDR3 sequence is 15 residues long. In DNA, the CDR3 is TGTGCCAGCAGTTACCCAGCGTGGCCGAACACTGAAGCTTTCTTT. This encodes CASSYPAWPNTEAFF.

A few counts support this clone. The V and J genes are TRBV14 and TRBJ1-2; D call uncertain. Germline V lookup: CDR1 SGHDN, CDR2 FVKESK. V lost 4 bases and J 5 bases, leaving 11 bases between the germline ends. The CDR3 spans 13 residues. CDR3 coding DNA: TGTGCCAGCAGCCCGCGACTCTCGTATGGCTACACCTTC. Translating it yields CASSPRLSYGYTF.

The gene calls are TRBV5-1 and TRBJ2-3, with D tentatively TRBD2 (5 bases). Germline V lookup: CDR1 SGHRS, CDR2 YFSETQ. V shed 3 bases and J shed 0 bases, with 14 bases lying between them. The CDR3 totals 16 residues. The CDR3 sequence is CASSWGSATSTDTQYF. CDR3 DNA sequence: TGCGCCAGCAGCTGGGGTAGCGCCACTAGCACAGATACGCAGTATTTT.

In nucleotides, the CDR3 is TGTGCCAGCAGCTTAGCCGGCCAGGCCGGCTACACCTTC. It specifies CASSLAGQAGYTF. The chain couples TRBV7-9 to TRBJ1-2, with D unclear. The V end lost 0 bases, the J end lost 8 bases, and 10 bases lay between the germline ends. Germline V gene lookup returns CDR1 SEHNR and CDR2 FQNEAQ (reference sequence). This CDR3 region has 13 residues.

This clone was found a few times. The chain uses TRBV7-9 and TRBJ1-5; D is perhaps TRBD1 (6 bases). The germline CDR1 and CDR2 sequences are SEHNR and FQNEAQ (reference sequence). The CDR3 sequence is 14 residues long. V lost 8 bases, J lost 9 bases, and 20 bases lay in between. The DNA of the CDR3 is TGTGCCAGCGGAGAACAGGGTACGCTGGGGCCCCAGCATTTT. This codes for CASGEQGTLGPQHF.

The chain couples TRBV14 to TRBJ1-1, with 7 bases matching TRBD1. The V segment lost 4 bases and the J segment 4 bases; nucleotides outside the gene matches: 12. The germline gives CDR1 SGHDN, CDR2 FVKESK. The CDR3 totals 16 residues. The CDR3: CASSPHPGTVGTEAFF. Here the CDR3 DNA reads TGTGCCAGCAGCCCCCACCCCGGGACAGTGGGCACTGAAGCTTTCTTT.

This clone was counted once. The rearrangement joins TRBV7-2 to TRBJ1-5; weak D call: TRBD1 (5 bases). The V end lost 2 bases, the J end lost 3 bases, and 8 bases lay between the germline ends. The CDR3 covers 14 residues. Germline CDR1 reads SGHTA; CDR2 reads FQGNSA. The CDR3 sequence: CASSLWGINQPQHF. The DNA for the CDR3 is TGTGCCAGCAGCTTATGGGGCATCAATCAGCCCCAGCATTTT.

V usage is TRBV9 and J usage is TRBJ2-7, with 8 nucleotides matching TRBD1. The CDR3 contains 14 residues. After removal of 4 bases from V and 5 bases from J, the junction contained 8 bases not matched to a gene. Germline lookup yields CDR1 SGDLS and CDR2 YYNGEE. CDR3 sequence: CASSLSGQGHEQYF. In DNA form, the CDR3 reads TGTGCCAGCAGCCTTTCCGGACAGGGCCACGAGCAGTACTTC. The complete variable domain, with remaining parts taken from reference TRBV9 and TRBJ2-7, reads DSGVTQTPKHLITATGQRVTLRCSPRSGDLSVYWYQQSLDQGLQFLIQYYNGEERAKGNILERFSAQQFPDLHSELNLSSLELGDSALYFCASSLSGQGHEQYFGPGTRLTVT.